Below are 25 T cell receptor beta chains sequenced from a single sample in a study of blood T cell repertoires in COVID-19. Generated by immunoSEQ multiplex PCR, the TCRdb table keeps only in-frame clones and is missing some. The sample includes 200,000 to 250,000 clones, approximately 80% of them seen just once. Material for sequencing was peripheral blood. These TCRs come from a woman in her fifties or sixties with acute or convalescent COVID-19.

V is TRBV24-1 and J is TRBJ2-1, with D possibly TRBD1 on 5 matching bases. In germline, CDR1 is KGHDR, CDR2 SFDVKD. This CDR3 is built from 19 residues. The germline V and J ends were trimmed by 1 base and 0 bases, with 18 bases remaining between them. The CDR3 reads CATSDLSIGPQGSYNEQFF. The CDR3 DNA sequence: TGTGCCACCAGTGATTTAAGTATTGGACCTCAGGGCTCCTACAATGAGCAGTTCTTC.

The V call is TRBV28, the J call TRBJ2-3; 9 bases match TRBD2. The length of the CDR3 is 16 residues. The V segment lost 6 bases and the J segment 2 bases; nucleotides outside the gene matches: 9. Germline V gene sequence: CDR1 MDHEN, CDR2 SYDVKM. CDR3 residues: CASRLRLADFTDTQYF. The CDR3 nucleotides are TGTGCCAGCAGGCTAAGACTAGCGGATTTCACAGATACGCAGTATTTT.

This chain uses TRBV7-2 with TRBJ2-7; maybe TRBD2 (5 bases). The V gene's germline CDR1 is SGHTA and CDR2 FQGNSA. The CDR3 consists of 16 residues. V lost 0 bases to trimming and J lost 2 bases, with 14 bases between them. In DNA form, the CDR3 reads TGTGCCAGCAGCTTAGCGTCGGGGAACCCCACCTACGAGCAGTACTTC. Protein: CASSLASGNPTYEQYF.

The gene calls are TRBV19 and TRBJ1-1, with no clear D. The germline V gene has CDR1 LNHDA and CDR2 SQIVND (reference sequence). V was cut by 5 bases and J by 7 bases, with 14 bases left in between. The length of the CDR3 is 13 residues. CDR3 coding DNA: TGTGCCAGTAGTCCCTTCTCGAGACTTGAAGCTTTCTTT. It specifies CASSPFSRLEAFF.

The J gene is TRBJ2-1, the V gene TRBV28; TRBD2 aligns across 8 bases. V lost 3 bases and J lost 8; bases outside the gene matches: 9. The germline V gene encodes CDR1 MDHEN and CDR2 SYDVKM. The CDR3 covers 15 residues. The CDR3 loop is CASSFGGGMFDEQFF. DNA for the CDR3: TGTGCCAGCAGTTTCGGCGGGGGGATGTTCGATGAGCAGTTCTTC. The whole variable domain, remainder taken from reference TRBV28 and TRBJ2-1, is DVKVTQSSRYLVKRTGEKVFLECVQDMDHENMFWYRQDPGLGLRLIYFSYDVKMKEKGDIPEGYSVSREKKERFSLILESASTNQTSMYLCASSFGGGMFDEQFFGPGTRLTVL.

CDR3 coding DNA: TGTGCCAGCAGTGAGCGGCGGGCCTCCTACGAGCAGTACTTC. Translation: CASSERRASYEQYF. This chain links TRBV6-1 with TRBJ2-7; D might be TRBD2 (5 bases). The CDR3 totals 14 residues. Trimming took off 3 bases at V and 0 bases at J, with 9 bases between the two ends. The V gene's germline CDR1 is MNHNS and CDR2 SASEGT.

This chain joins TRBV28 and TRBJ1-4; TRBD1 agrees at 7 bases. The V and J ends lost 6 bases and 2 bases, in that order; junction bases with no gene match: 18. CDR1 is MDHEN, CDR2 SYDVKM, per germline. CDR3 length: 19 amino acids. DNA of the CDR3: TGTGCCAGCAGCCCCAGTGGAGGGGGCTTAGGAGGGACTAATGAAAAACTGTTTTTT. It is translated as CASSPSGGGLGGTNEKLFF. Together with reference TRBV28 and TRBJ1-4, the CDR3 gives the full variable domain: DVKVTQSSRYLVKRTGEKVFLECVQDMDHENMFWYRQDPGLGLRLIYFSYDVKMKEKGDIPEGYSVSREKKERFSLILESASTNQTSMYLCASSPSGGGLGGTNEKLFFGSGTQLSVL.

The chain joins TRBV19 to TRBJ1-2; D is ambiguous. The V gene lost 0 bases and the J gene lost 2 bases, with 7 bases spanning the gap. CDR3 size: 14 residues. The germline V gene encodes CDR1 LNHDA and CDR2 SQIVND (reference sequence). The CDR3 bases are TGTGCCAGTAGTATAGATCCCCGGAACTATGGCTACACCTTC. Encoded protein: CASSIDPRNYGYTF. Combining the CDR3 with reference TRBV19 and TRBJ1-2 gives the whole variable domain DGGITQSPKYLFRKEGQNVTLSCEQNLNHDAMYWYRQDPGQGLRLIYYSQIVNDFQKGDIAEGYSVSREKKESFPLTVTSAQKNPTAFYLCASSIDPRNYGYTFGSGTRLTVV.

The gene calls are TRBV19 and TRBJ2-7, with 7 bases aligning to TRBD1. This CDR3 is built from 16 residues. Germline V gene lookup returns CDR1 LNHDA and CDR2 SQIVND (reference sequence). V dropped 2 bases and J dropped 5; count of bases not matched to a gene: 12. In DNA, the CDR3 is TGTGCCAGTAGTATATATCGATCGGACAGGCGGAACGAGCAGTACTTC. It yields the protein CASSIYRSDRRNEQYF.

The V call is TRBV18, the J call TRBJ2-1; no reliable D call. CDR1 is KGHSH, CDR2 LQKENI, per germline. CDR3 size: 16 residues. V was pared by 3 bases and J by 7 bases, with 19 bases between. DNA of the CDR3: TGTGCCAGCTCACCCCGGGTAGGCCCCCGGTGGAATGAGCAGTTCTTC. Amino acids: CASSPRVGPRWNEQFF.

The chain joins TRBV5-1 to TRBJ2-1; possible D gene TRBD2, 5 bases. V was shortened by 0 bases and J by 7 bases, with 11 bases between the two germline ends. This CDR3 region has 14 residues. Germline V CDR1 and CDR2: SGHRS, YFSETQ. The CDR3 DNA is TGCGCCAGCAGCTTGGAAGGGAGAGAGAATGAGCAGTTCTTC. Translated, it gives CASSLEGRENEQFF.

Written as DNA, the CDR3 is TGTGCCACCAGTGCCACCCGTCAGACTAGCGGGATCGATGAGCAGTTCTTC. It specifies CATSATRQTSGIDEQFF. This chain connects TRBV24-1 to TRBJ2-1; the match to TRBD2 covers 11 bases. The junction had 13 bases not matched to a gene; V was cut back by 5 bases and J by 8 bases. Germline CDR1 and CDR2: KGHDR and SFDVKD. The CDR3 is 17 residues long.

The chain joins TRBV9 to TRBJ2-2; 7 bases fit TRBD1. V trimming: 4 bases; J trimming: 6 bases; junction bases outside the gene matches: 3. The CDR3 contains 13 residues. Germline V lookup: CDR1 SGDLS, CDR2 YYNGEE. CDR3 coding DNA: TGTGCCAGCAGCCTAGGGGGCCCCGGGGAGCTGTTTTTT. Its translation: CASSLGGPGELFF.

The chain couples TRBV5-3 to TRBJ1-3; maybe TRBD1 (5 bases). TRBV5-3 belongs to the ORF category, with a function that is uncertain. The CDR3 spans 11 residues. V shed 4 bases and J shed 12 bases, with 11 bases lying between them. The CDR3 coding sequence is TGTGCCAGAAGCCCCGGGGGGGGCATATATTTT. Translation: CARSPGGGIYF.

This sequence joins TRBV28 and TRBJ1-5; the D gene is possibly TRBD1 (5 bases). V lost 2 bases and J 3 bases, leaving 8 bases between the germline ends. Germline values: CDR1 MDHEN, CDR2 SYDVKM. The CDR3 totals 14 residues. The CDR3 sequence: CASSLRGYNQPQHF. The CDR3 nucleotides read TGTGCCAGCAGTTTACGGGGGTACAATCAGCCCCAGCATTTT.

This clone was picked up a small number of times. The gene calls are TRBV9 and TRBJ2-3; D possibly corresponds to TRBD1 (6 bases). CDR3 length: 15 residues. V shed 0 bases and J shed 2 bases, with 10 bases lying between them. CDR1 is SGDLS and CDR2 is YYNGEE in the germline V gene. Written as DNA, the CDR3 is TGTGCCAGCAGCGTAGTCGGGACATACACAGATACGCAGTATTTT. Translation: CASSVVGTYTDTQYF.

This clone came up once. The rearrangement joins TRBV10-3 to TRBJ2-6; 7 positions match TRBD1. The germline V gene has CDR1 ENHRY and CDR2 SYGVKD. The V gene end was trimmed by 5 bases and the J gene end by 4 bases; junction bases not matched to a gene: 8. CDR3 length: 16 residues. The CDR3 here is CAISRQGPQGANVLTF. The CDR3 DNA sequence: TGTGCCATCAGTAGACAGGGACCGCAGGGGGCCAACGTCCTGACTTTC.

The chain recombines TRBV3-1 (or the pseudogene TRBV3-2) with TRBJ2-5; 7 bases align to TRBD2. The germline gives CDR1 LGHDT, CDR2 YNNKEL (reference sequence). V trimming: 2 bases; J trimming: 4 bases; junction bases outside the gene matches: 7. The CDR3 totals 15 residues. CDR3 bases: TGTGCCAGCAGCCAACGGGGGGAATTCCGAGAGACCCAGTACTTC. Residues: CASSQRGEFRETQYF.

V and J are TRBV6-2 or TRBV6-3 and TRBJ1-5, with D possibly being TRBD1 (6 bases). The CDR3 consists of 15 residues. V dropped 6 bases and J dropped 5 bases, with 17 bases sitting between them. The V gene's germline CDR1 is MNHEY and CDR2 SVGEGT. The CDR3 protein is CASSSSTGNYQPQHF. CDR3 bases: TGTGCCAGCAGCAGCTCGACAGGAAACTATCAGCCCCAGCATTTT.

CDR3 in amino acids: CAWNEGGPYEQFF. CDR3 bases: TGTGCCTGGAATGAGGGAGGGCCCTATGAGCAGTTCTTC. The chain links TRBV30 to TRBJ2-1; 7 bases agree with TRBD2. Germline V gives CDR1 GTSNPN, CDR2 SVGIG (reference sequence). The CDR3 extends over 13 amino acids. V gave up 4 bases and J gave up 8 bases; unmatched junction bases: 8. Complete variable domain (other parts from reference TRBV30 and TRBJ2-1): SQTIHQWPATLVQPVGSPLSLECTVEGTSNPNLYWYRQAAGRGLQLLFYSVGIGQISSEVPQNLSASRPQDRQFILSSKKLLLSDSGFYLCAWNEGGPYEQFFGPGTRLTVL.

Notes on this clone: At the DNA level, this CDR3 is encoded by other sequences in the same sample as well. The chain uses TRBV12-3 or TRBV12-4 and TRBJ2-7; 7 bases fit TRBD1. The CDR3 length is 12 residues. V shed 7 bases, J shed 4 bases, and the junction held 4 bases outside the gene matches. The CDR3 DNA sequence: TGTGCCAGCAAGACAGGGAGTTACGAGCAGTACTTC. Its protein product is CASKTGSYEQYF.

The rearrangement joins TRBV7-3 to TRBJ2-7; 9 nucleotides line up with TRBD1. The CDR3 runs 16 residues. V was pared by 4 bases and J by 0 bases, with 7 bases of the junction left unmatched. The germline CDR1 and CDR2 sequences are SGHTA and FQGTGA. In DNA form, the CDR3 reads TGTGCCAGCAGCTCCCCCGGGACAGGGTTCTCCTACGAGCAGTACTTC. It translates to CASSSPGTGFSYEQYF.

This clone was observed a handful of times. The chain links TRBV6-1 to TRBJ2-1; D perhaps matches TRBD2 (5 bases). The CDR3 has 13 residues. Between the trimmed V and J ends, which lost 2 bases and 15 bases, there was a span of 17 bases. Germline loops: CDR1 MNHNS, CDR2 SASEGT. The CDR3 spells CASSERRYGEVFF. DNA of the CDR3: TGTGCCAGCAGTGAAAGGAGGTACGGCGAGGTGTTCTTC.

This chain links TRBV28 with TRBJ1-1; D may be TRBD1 (6 bases). CDR1 is MDHEN, CDR2 SYDVKM, per germline. The V gene lost 7 bases and the J gene lost 3 bases, with 18 bases spanning the gap. This CDR3 is built from 15 residues. The CDR3 protein is CASIQRGGGYTEAFF. The CDR3 DNA reads TGTGCCAGCATCCAGAGGGGGGGCGGCTACACTGAAGCTTTCTTT.

This sequence joins TRBV12-5 and TRBJ2-1; D perhaps matches TRBD2 (5 bases). Germline-derived CDR1 and CDR2 are LGHNT and FRNRAP. CDR3 length: 15 residues. V gave up 5 bases and J gave up 7 bases, with 18 bases separating them. The chain's CDR3 is CASGPGKGVENEQFF. Written as DNA, the CDR3 is TGTGCTAGTGGTCCCGGCAAGGGAGTAGAAAATGAGCAGTTCTTC.